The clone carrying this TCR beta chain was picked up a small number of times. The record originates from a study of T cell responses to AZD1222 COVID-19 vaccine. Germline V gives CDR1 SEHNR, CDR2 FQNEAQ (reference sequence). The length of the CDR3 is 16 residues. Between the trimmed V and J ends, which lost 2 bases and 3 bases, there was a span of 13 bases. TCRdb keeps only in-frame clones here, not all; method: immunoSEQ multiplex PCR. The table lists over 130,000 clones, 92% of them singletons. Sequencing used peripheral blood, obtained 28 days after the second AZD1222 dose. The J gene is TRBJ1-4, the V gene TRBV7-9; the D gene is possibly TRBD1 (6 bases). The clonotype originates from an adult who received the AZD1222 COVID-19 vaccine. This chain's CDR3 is CASSLIGGPSNEKLFF. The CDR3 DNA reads TGTGCCAGCAGCTTAATCGGGGGGCCGTCTAATGAAAAACTGTTTTTT.